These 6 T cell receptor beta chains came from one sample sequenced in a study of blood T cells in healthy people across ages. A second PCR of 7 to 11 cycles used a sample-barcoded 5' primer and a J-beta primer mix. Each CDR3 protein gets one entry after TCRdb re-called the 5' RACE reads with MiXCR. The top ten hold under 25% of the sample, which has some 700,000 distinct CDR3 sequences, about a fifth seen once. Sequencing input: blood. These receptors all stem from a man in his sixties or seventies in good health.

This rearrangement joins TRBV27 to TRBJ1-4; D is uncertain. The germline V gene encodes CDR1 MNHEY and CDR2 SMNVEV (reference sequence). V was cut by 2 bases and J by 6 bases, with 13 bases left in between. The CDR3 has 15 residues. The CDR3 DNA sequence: TGTGCCAGCAGTTTAAGAGAGGGCCGTCATGAAAAACTGTTTTTT. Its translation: CASSLREGRHEKLFF.

CDR3 protein: CASSKDIYGYTF. The CDR3 DNA is TGTGCCAGCTCAAAGGACATCTATGGCTACACCTTC. The V and J genes are TRBV12-3 or TRBV12-4 and TRBJ1-2, with D possibly TRBD1 on 5 matching bases. The CDR3 loop spans 12 amino acids. V gave up 8 bases and J gave up 4 bases, with 11 bases separating them.

The chain's CDR3 is CASSSAGTGTNQPQHF. The CDR3 DNA reads as TGTGCCAGCAGCTCGGCCGGGACAGGTACTAATCAGCCCCAGCATTTT. The genes are TRBV7-9 and TRBJ1-5; 8 bases are shared with TRBD1. The CDR3 has 16 residues. CDR1 is SEHNR and CDR2 is FQNEAQ in the germline V gene (reference sequence). With 4 bases clipped from V and 4 bases from J, the junction kept 9 bases outside the gene matches.

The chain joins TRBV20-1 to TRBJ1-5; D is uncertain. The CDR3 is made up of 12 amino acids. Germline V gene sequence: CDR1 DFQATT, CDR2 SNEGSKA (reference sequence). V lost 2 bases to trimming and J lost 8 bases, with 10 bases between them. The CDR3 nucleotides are TGCAGTGCTAGAAGGTCTGAGAAGCCCCAGCATTTT. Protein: CSARRSEKPQHF.

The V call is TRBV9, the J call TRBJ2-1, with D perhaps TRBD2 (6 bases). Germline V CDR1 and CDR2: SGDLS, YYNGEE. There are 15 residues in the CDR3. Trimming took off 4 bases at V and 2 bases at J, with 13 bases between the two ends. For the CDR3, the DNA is TGTGCCAGCAGCTATGGAGGGAACCCCTACAATGAGCAGTTCTTC. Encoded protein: CASSYGGNPYNEQFF.

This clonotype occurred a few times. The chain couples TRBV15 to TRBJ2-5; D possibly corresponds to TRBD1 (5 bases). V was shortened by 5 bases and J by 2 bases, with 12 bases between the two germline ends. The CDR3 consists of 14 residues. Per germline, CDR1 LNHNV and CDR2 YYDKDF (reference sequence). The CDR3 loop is CATSRQTPQETQYF. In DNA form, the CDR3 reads TGTGCCACCAGCCGACAGACCCCACAAGAGACCCAGTACTTC.